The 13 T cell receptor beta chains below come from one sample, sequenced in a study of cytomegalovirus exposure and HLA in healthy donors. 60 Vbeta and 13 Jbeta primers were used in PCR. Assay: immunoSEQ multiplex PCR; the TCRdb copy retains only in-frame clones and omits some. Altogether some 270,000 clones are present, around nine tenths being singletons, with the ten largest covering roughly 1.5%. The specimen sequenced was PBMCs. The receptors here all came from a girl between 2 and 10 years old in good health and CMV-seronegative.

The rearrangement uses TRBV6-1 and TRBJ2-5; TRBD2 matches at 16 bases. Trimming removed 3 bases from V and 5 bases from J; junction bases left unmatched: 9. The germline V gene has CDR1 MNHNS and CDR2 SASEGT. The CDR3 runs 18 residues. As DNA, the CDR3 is TGTGCCAGCAGTGACCCCGGGACTAGCGGGAGGGCCAGGGAGACCCAGTACTTC. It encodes CASSDPGTSGRARETQYF.

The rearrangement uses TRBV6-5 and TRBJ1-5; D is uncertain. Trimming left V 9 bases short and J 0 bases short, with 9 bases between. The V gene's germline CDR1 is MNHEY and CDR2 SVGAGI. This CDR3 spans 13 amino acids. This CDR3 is CASRVGSNQPQHF. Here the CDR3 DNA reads TGTGCCAGTCGGGTCGGTAGCAATCAGCCCCAGCATTTT.

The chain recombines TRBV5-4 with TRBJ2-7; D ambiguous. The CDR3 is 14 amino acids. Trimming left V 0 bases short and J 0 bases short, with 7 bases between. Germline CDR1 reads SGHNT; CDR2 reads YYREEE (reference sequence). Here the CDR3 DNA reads TGTGCCAGCAGCTTGGCGGTAGCCTCCTACGAGCAGTACTTC. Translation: CASSLAVASYEQYF.

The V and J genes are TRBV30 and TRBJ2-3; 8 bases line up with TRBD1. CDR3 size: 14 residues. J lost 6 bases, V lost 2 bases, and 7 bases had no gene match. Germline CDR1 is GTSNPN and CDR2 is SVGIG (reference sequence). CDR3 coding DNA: TGTGCCTGGAGTTCAGGACAGGGTCGGGATACGCAGTATTTT. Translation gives CAWSSGQGRDTQYF.

The CDR3, as DNA: TGTGCCAGCAGCATGATACAGATCGATCTAACTAATGAAAAACTGTTTTTT. Protein: CASSMIQIDLTNEKLFF. The chain employs TRBV28 and TRBJ1-4; D is uncertain. The CDR3 runs 17 residues. V lost 6 bases, J lost 1 base, and 18 bases lay in between. The germline V gene encodes CDR1 MDHEN and CDR2 SYDVKM.

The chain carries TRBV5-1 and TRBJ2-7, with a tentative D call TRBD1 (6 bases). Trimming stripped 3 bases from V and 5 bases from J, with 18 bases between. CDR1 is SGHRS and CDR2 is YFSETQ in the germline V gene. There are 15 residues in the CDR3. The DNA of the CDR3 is TGCGCCAGCAGCTCGGAAACAGGGCCGGCGGACGAGCAGTACTTC. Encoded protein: CASSSETGPADEQYF.

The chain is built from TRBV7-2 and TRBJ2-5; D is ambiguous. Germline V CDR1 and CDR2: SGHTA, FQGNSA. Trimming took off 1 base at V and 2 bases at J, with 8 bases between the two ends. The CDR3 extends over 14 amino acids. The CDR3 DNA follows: TGTGCCAGCAGCTTAGGGAGTAGGCAAGAGACCCAGTACTTC. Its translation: CASSLGSRQETQYF.

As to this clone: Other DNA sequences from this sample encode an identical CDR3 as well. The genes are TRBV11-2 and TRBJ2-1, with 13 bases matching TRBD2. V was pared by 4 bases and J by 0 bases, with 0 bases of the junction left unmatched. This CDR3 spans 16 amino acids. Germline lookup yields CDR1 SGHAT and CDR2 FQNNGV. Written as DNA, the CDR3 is TGTGCCAGCAGCTGGACTAGCGGGGGCTCCTACAATGAGCAGTTCTTC. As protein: CASSWTSGGSYNEQFF.

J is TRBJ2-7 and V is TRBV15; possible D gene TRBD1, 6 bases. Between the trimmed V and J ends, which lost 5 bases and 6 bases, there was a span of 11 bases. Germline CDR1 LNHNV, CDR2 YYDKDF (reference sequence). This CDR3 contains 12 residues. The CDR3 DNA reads TGTGCCACCAGCGACGAAGGGGGCGAGCAGTACTTC. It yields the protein CATSDEGGEQYF.

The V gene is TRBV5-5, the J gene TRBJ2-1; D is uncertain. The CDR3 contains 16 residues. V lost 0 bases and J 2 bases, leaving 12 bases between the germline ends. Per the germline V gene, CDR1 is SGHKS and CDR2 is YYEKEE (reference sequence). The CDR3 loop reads CASSLEVATPYNEQFF. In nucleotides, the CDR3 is TGTGCCAGCAGCTTGGAAGTAGCCACCCCCTACAATGAGCAGTTCTTC. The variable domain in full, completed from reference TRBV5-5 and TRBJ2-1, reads DAGVTQSPTHLIKTRGQQVTLRCSPISGHKSVSWYQQVLGQGPQFIFQYYEKEERGRGNFPDRFSARQFPNYSSELNVNALLLGDSALYLCASSLEVATPYNEQFFGPGTRLTVL.

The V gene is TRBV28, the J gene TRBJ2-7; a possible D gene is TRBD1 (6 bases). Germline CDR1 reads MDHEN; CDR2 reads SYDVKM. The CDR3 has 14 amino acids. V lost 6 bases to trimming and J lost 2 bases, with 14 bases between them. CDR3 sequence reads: CASSLRQDAYEQYF. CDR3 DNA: TGTGCCAGCAGCCTTCGACAGGATGCCTACGAGCAGTACTTC.

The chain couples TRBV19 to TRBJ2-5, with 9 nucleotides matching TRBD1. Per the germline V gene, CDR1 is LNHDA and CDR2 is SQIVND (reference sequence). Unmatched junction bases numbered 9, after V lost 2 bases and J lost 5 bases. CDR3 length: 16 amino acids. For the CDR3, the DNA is TGTGCCAGTAGTATAATGGGACAGGGATTCGCGGAGACCCAGTACTTC. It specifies CASSIMGQGFAETQYF. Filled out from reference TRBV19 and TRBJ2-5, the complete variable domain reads DGGITQSPKYLFRKEGQNVTLSCEQNLNHDAMYWYRQDPGQGLRLIYYSQIVNDFQKGDIAEGYSVSREKKESFPLTVTSAQKNPTAFYLCASSIMGQGFAETQYFGPGTRLLVL.

Here the CDR3 reads CASSWSQNQPQHF. The CDR3 DNA reads TGTGCCAGCAGTTGGTCGCAGAATCAGCCCCAGCATTTT. This rearrangement joins TRBV6-5 to TRBJ1-5; D not certain. Germline CDR1 reads MNHEY; CDR2 reads SVGAGI. The V end was cut by 4 bases, the J end by 4 bases, with 8 bases between. The CDR3 extends over 13 amino acids.